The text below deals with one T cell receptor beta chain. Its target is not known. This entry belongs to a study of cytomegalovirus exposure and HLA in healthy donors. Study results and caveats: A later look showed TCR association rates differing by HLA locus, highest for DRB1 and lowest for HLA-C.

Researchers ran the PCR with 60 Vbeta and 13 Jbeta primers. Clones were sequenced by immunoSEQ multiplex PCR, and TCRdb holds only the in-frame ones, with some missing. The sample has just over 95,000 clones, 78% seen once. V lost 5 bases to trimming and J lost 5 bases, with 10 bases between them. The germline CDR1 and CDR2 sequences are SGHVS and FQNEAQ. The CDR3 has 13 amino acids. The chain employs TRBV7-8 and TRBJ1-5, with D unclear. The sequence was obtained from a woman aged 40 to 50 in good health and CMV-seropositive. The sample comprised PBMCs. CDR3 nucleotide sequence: TGTGCCAGCAGCCCCCTACCCGATCAGCCCCAGCATTTT. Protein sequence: CASSPLPDQPQHF.